This T cell receptor (beta chain) came from a study of regulatory T cells in long-lasting Graves disease. Overall study: Over 5 years of antithyroid drugs with positive TSH receptor antibodies was taken to mean persistent Graves' disease. Study-wide results and limits: Thyroid tissue was not studied; only peripheral blood was. Few sampled subjects may have lowered accuracy.

As regards this clonotype: As yet, its antigen is unknown.

HTBI primers from iRepertoire and Arm-PCR of CDR3 regions yielded the TCR beta libraries. Using its own MiXCR run on the multiplex PCR reads, TCRdb lists one record per CDR3 protein. This repertoire shows 350,000 to 450,000 distinct CDR3 sequences, less than 30% found once; its top ten account for 25% to 30%. The CDR3 sequence is 15 residues long. Trimming stripped 3 bases from V and 4 bases from J, with 13 bases between. Germline loops: CDR1 KGHDR, CDR2 SFDVKD. Regarding time point: persistent/refractory GD, antithyroid drugs over 5 years with positive TRAb. RNA extracted from PBMCs served as the sequencing template.

This receptor was identified in a middle-aged woman with Graves disease. The genes are TRBV24-1 and TRBJ2-3; no clear D gene. This sample comprised peripheral blood mononuclear cells (PBMCs), obtained when the disease was refractory, from a patient treated with antithyroid drugs. The DNA for the CDR3 is TGTGCCACCAGTGATCCCACAACTACCTCAGATACGCAGTATTTT. This translates into CATSDPTTTSDTQYF.